This T cell receptor beta chain is from a study of shared clonotypes between healthy human individuals. At the level of the study: Each donor contributed plates that comprised three CD4 naive, three CD4 memory, two CD8 naive and one CD8 memory.

The length of the CDR3 is 14 residues. CDR1 is SGDLS, CDR2 YYNGEE, per germline. V was cut by 1 base and J by 1 base, with 9 bases left in between. This clone was seen once. This sample includes further DNA sequences coding for the same CDR3. Per the original methods: Without quality scores, immunoSEQ junctional reads could not be filtered like full-length reads. This table comes from immunoSEQ multiplex PCR, and its TCRdb copy is limited to in-frame clones, with some not included. V and J calls and clone size follow that table, whereas D and trimming were derived from the DNA. The repertoire includes approximately 640,000 clones, roughly 91% of them detected once, and less than 40% sits in the top ten. All donors qualified as healthy HIV-negative adults and had experienced no recent acute infections or vaccinations.

This chain connects TRBV9 to TRBJ2-7, with TRBD2 as a possible D gene (5 bases). The sequence derives from a man aged 18 to 30 in good health. Some clones in this sample may be carry-over from other donors' samples. The source material was memory CD8+ T cells from PBMCs. Subset denoted: CD45RO+ cells pooled with CCR7-negative TemRA cells. The CDR3 spells CASSVSGLSYEQYF. As DNA, the CDR3 is TGTGCCAGCAGCGTATCCGGACTTTCCTACGAGCAGTACTTC. The variable domain in full, with the rest retrieved from reference TRBV9 and TRBJ2-7, is DSGVTQTPKHLITATGQRVTLRCSPRSGDLSVYWYQQSLDQGLQFLIQYYNGEERAKGNILERFSAQQFPDLHSELNLSSLELGDSALYFCASSVSGLSYEQYFGPGTRLTVT.